This is a list of T cell receptor beta chains from one sample in a study of blood T cell repertoires in COVID-19. Produced via immunoSEQ multiplex PCR; TCRdb's table is partial and in-frame only. Here the sample spans about 160,000 clones, 92% being singletons. Sequenced material: peripheral blood. Receptor source: a man aged 25 to 40 with COVID-19, enrolled during active disease. The CDR3 runs from the conserved cysteine through the conserved F or W. The D gene is left open where the match is weak. Clone size is shown for a subset of rows, as once, few, many or a class of expanded clone.

J gene: TRBJ1-2; D gene: NA; V gene: TRBV7-2; clone size: NA; CDR3 DNA: TGTGCCAGCAGCTTGAGCGTCAGGGTTGAATTCGTCTATGGCTACACCTTC; CDR3 protein: CASSLSVRVEFVYGYTF
J gene: TRBJ2-1; D gene: NA; V gene: TRBV5-4; clone size: NA; CDR3 DNA: TGTGCCAGCAGCCTACTGATGTCGTGGACATTCGCCAATGAGCAGTTCTTC; CDR3 protein: CASSLLMSWTFANEQFF
J gene: TRBJ2-1; D gene: NA; V gene: TRBV19; clone size: once; CDR3 DNA: TGTGCCAGTGGCAACTACAATGAGCAGTTCTTC; CDR3 protein: CASGNYNEQFF
J gene: TRBJ1-4; D gene: NA; V gene: TRBV5-5; clone size: once; CDR3 DNA: TGTGCCAGCAGCTTGGAAACCCAGGGGAAACTGTTTTTT; CDR3 protein: CASSLETQGKLFF
J gene: TRBJ1-1; D gene: NA; V gene: TRBV5-1; clone size: NA; CDR3 DNA: TGCGCCAGCAGCCGTACCAACTTACCTTATATGAACACTGAAGCTTTCTTT; CDR3 protein: CASSRTNLPYMNTEAFF
J gene: TRBJ1-6; D gene: TRBD1; V gene: TRBV28; clone size: once; CDR3 DNA: TGTGCCAGCAGTCGACAGGGTAGCTCCTATAATTCACCCCTCCACTTT; CDR3 protein: CASSRQGSSYNSPLHF
J gene: TRBJ2-7; D gene: TRBD2; V gene: TRBV27; clone size: NA; CDR3 DNA: TGTGCCAGCAGTTTAAGCCCCTTGGGCCGGGAGGGGTACGAGCAGTACTTC; CDR3 protein: CASSLSPLGREGYEQYF
J gene: TRBJ1-1; D gene: NA; V gene: TRBV19; clone size: NA; CDR3 DNA: TGTGCCAGTACTCACCGACGGGGGAACACTGAAGCTTTCTTT; CDR3 protein: CASTHRRGNTEAFF
J gene: TRBJ2-5; D gene: NA; V gene: TRBV6-2/TRBV6-3; clone size: NA; CDR3 DNA: TGTGCCAGCAGTTATATTTCAGGGGCAGAGACCCAGTACTTC; CDR3 protein: CASSYISGAETQYF
J gene: TRBJ1-2; D gene: NA; V gene: TRBV23-1; clone size: NA; CDR3 DNA: TGCGCCAGCAGTCAATCGACCTTTTTGGGAGCTAACTATGGCTACACCTTC; CDR3 protein: CASSQSTFLGANYGYTF
J gene: TRBJ2-5; D gene: NA; V gene: TRBV6-6; clone size: NA; CDR3 DNA: TGTGCCAGCAGTGGCTCGGAGACCCAGTACTTC; CDR3 protein: CASSGSETQYF
J gene: TRBJ1-1; D gene: NA; V gene: TRBV19; clone size: NA; CDR3 DNA: TGTGCCAGTAGTATTGGCATGAACACTGAAGCTTTCTTT; CDR3 protein: CASSIGMNTEAFF
J gene: TRBJ1-1; D gene: TRBD1; V gene: TRBV19; clone size: few; CDR3 DNA: TGTGCCAGTAGTCCGTCACAGGGGCGATACACTGAAGCTTTCTTT; CDR3 protein: CASSPSQGRYTEAFF
J gene: TRBJ2-3; D gene: NA; V gene: TRBV7-2; clone size: NA; CDR3 DNA: TGTGCCAGCAGCCCAATGACAGATACGCAGTATTTT; CDR3 protein: CASSPMTDTQYF
J gene: TRBJ2-1; D gene: TRBD2; V gene: TRBV6-2/TRBV6-3; clone size: NA; CDR3 DNA: TGTGCCAGCAGTTCTCCGGGACTAGCGGGAGGTAAGGGCTCCTACAATGAGCAGTTCTTC; CDR3 protein: CASSSPGLAGGKGSYNEQFF
J gene: TRBJ2-1; D gene: NA; V gene: TRBV5-1; clone size: NA; CDR3 DNA: TGCGCCAGCAGGCGGGACGGGAGCTCCTACAATGAGCAGTTCTTC; CDR3 protein: CASRRDGSSYNEQFF
J gene: TRBJ2-5; D gene: NA; V gene: TRBV6-5; clone size: NA; CDR3 DNA: TGTGCCAGCAGGAGACAGGTACAACAAGAGACCCAGTACTTC; CDR3 protein: CASRRQVQQETQYF
J gene: TRBJ2-7; D gene: NA; V gene: TRBV15; clone size: NA; CDR3 DNA: TGTGCCACAAGCATGACCGGGACACTCTCCTACGAGCAGTACTTC; CDR3 protein: CATSMTGTLSYEQYF
J gene: TRBJ2-5; D gene: NA; V gene: TRBV5-1; clone size: NA; CDR3 DNA: TGCGCCAGCAGCTTGGTGGTGGGGGCAGGGGAGACCCAGTACTTC; CDR3 protein: CASSLVVGAGETQYF
J gene: TRBJ2-7; D gene: NA; V gene: TRBV9; clone size: NA; CDR3 DNA: TGTGCCAGCAGCCGGACAGACTACGAGCAGTACTTC; CDR3 protein: CASSRTDYEQYF
J gene: TRBJ1-2; D gene: NA; V gene: TRBV3-1/TRBV3-2; clone size: NA; CDR3 DNA: TGTGCCAGCAGCCAAGACAGCTATGGCTACACCTTC; CDR3 protein: CASSQDSYGYTF
J gene: TRBJ1-2; D gene: NA; V gene: TRBV7-2; clone size: NA; CDR3 DNA: TGTGCCAGCAGCGAGCGGAGAATGAGAAACTATGGCTACACCTTC; CDR3 protein: CASSERRMRNYGYTF
J gene: TRBJ1-2; D gene: TRBD1; V gene: TRBV30; clone size: NA; CDR3 DNA: TGTGCCTGGAGTGTTGCAGGGGGCTATGGCTACACCTTC; CDR3 protein: CAWSVAGGYGYTF
J gene: TRBJ2-3; D gene: TRBD1; V gene: TRBV7-9; clone size: NA; CDR3 DNA: TGTGCCAGCACCAAGGGGGACAGGGGCCCAGATACGCAGTATTTT; CDR3 protein: CASTKGDRGPDTQYF
J gene: TRBJ1-3; D gene: NA; V gene: TRBV19; clone size: NA; CDR3 DNA: TGTGCCAGTAACCGGCGGGAAAACACCATATATTTT; CDR3 protein: CASNRRENTIYF
J gene: TRBJ1-2; D gene: NA; V gene: TRBV27; clone size: NA; CDR3 DNA: TGTGCCAGCAGTTCCACAGGTCTGGGTGGCTACACCTTC; CDR3 protein: CASSSTGLGGYTF
J gene: TRBJ1-1; D gene: NA; V gene: TRBV18; clone size: NA; CDR3 DNA: TGTGCCAGCTCACCACTGACAGGCTTCATGAACACTGAAGCTTTCTTT; CDR3 protein: CASSPLTGFMNTEAFF
J gene: TRBJ2-7; D gene: TRBD1; V gene: TRBV10-3; clone size: few; CDR3 DNA: TGTGCCACTCGAGGGACAGGGGGGGACTACGAGCAGTACTTC; CDR3 protein: CATRGTGGDYEQYF
J gene: TRBJ1-1; D gene: NA; V gene: TRBV5-6; clone size: NA; CDR3 DNA: TGTGCCAGCAGCTTGGAAACAGGGAGTAACACTGAAGCTTTCTTT; CDR3 protein: CASSLETGSNTEAFF